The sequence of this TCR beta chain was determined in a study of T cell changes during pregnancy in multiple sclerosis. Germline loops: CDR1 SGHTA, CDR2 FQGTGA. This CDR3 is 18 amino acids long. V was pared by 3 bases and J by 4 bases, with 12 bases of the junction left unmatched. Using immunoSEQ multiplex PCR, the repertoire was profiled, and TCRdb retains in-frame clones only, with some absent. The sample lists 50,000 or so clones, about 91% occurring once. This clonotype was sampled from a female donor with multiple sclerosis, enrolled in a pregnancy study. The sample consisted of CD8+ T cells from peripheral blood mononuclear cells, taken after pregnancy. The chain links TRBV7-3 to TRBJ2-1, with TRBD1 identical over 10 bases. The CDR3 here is CASSFDSRQGALYNEQFF. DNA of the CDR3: TGTGCCAGCAGCTTCGACTCTAGACAGGGGGCTCTATACAATGAGCAGTTCTTC.